A selection of T cell receptor beta chains follows, all from one sample in a study of identical twins. Via MiXCR, TCRdb re-called the 5' RACE reads, giving one row per CDR3 protein. Of fewer than 450,000 distinct CDR3 sequences in the sample, about 9% were seen once. The material sequenced was naive T cells sorted from blood. The source of these receptors is a woman between 45 and 65 years old in good health. The CDR3 runs from the conserved cysteine through the conserved F or W. Fields, in order: D gene, J gene, clone size, V gene, CDR3 DNA, CDR3 protein. The D gene is left open where the match is weak. The size of a clone is reported for some rows only, either as once, few or many, or as a class for expanded clones.

d_call: TRBD2
j_call: TRBJ2-3
clone_size: few
v_call: TRBV11-2
cdr3_nt: TGTGCCAGCAGCTTTGGACTAGCTGGGAACACAGATACGCAGTATTTT
cdr3_aa: CASSFGLAGNTDTQYF

d_call: .
j_call: TRBJ2-1
clone_size: many
v_call: TRBV11-2
cdr3_nt: TGTGCCAGCAGCTTAGTCACGGCGCGAGAAACCTACAATGAGCAGTTCTTC
cdr3_aa: CASSLVTARETYNEQFF

d_call: .
j_call: TRBJ2-1
clone_size: .
v_call: TRBV6-2/TRBV6-3
cdr3_nt: TGTGCCAGCAGTTACTCAACCGGGGTGCGGTCGAGTGAGCAGTTCTTC
cdr3_aa: CASSYSTGVRSSEQFF

d_call: .
j_call: TRBJ2-2
clone_size: few
v_call: TRBV9
cdr3_nt: TGTGCCAGCAGCGTAGCTGTTAACACCAACACCGGGGAGCTGTTTTTT
cdr3_aa: CASSVAVNTNTGELFF

d_call: .
j_call: TRBJ1-1
clone_size: .
v_call: TRBV12-3/TRBV12-4
cdr3_nt: TGTGCCAGCAGTTTAATGACGCGGAAAGCTTTCTTT
cdr3_aa: CASSLMTRKAFF

d_call: TRBD2
j_call: TRBJ2-1
clone_size: many
v_call: TRBV27
cdr3_nt: TGTGCCAGCGGCCCGGGACTAGGAGTTGGTGAGCAGTTCTTC
cdr3_aa: CASGPGLGVGEQFF

d_call: TRBD1
j_call: TRBJ1-2
clone_size: few
v_call: TRBV7-9
cdr3_nt: TGTGCCAGCAGCCCGACAGGGCTCGGCACCTATGGCTACACCTTC
cdr3_aa: CASSPTGLGTYGYTF

d_call: .
j_call: TRBJ2-1
clone_size: .
v_call: TRBV6-1
cdr3_nt: TGTGCCAGCAGTGAAGAGATCTACAATGAGCAGTTCTTC
cdr3_aa: CASSEEIYNEQFF

d_call: TRBD1
j_call: TRBJ1-1
clone_size: .
v_call: TRBV10-3
cdr3_nt: TGTGCCATCAGTGAGAGACAGGGGCATAACACTGAAGCTTTCTTT
cdr3_aa: CAISERQGHNTEAFF

d_call: .
j_call: TRBJ2-1
clone_size: .
v_call: TRBV2
cdr3_nt: TGTGCCAGTGGGAGTTCTCCCATGAATGAGCAGTTCTTC
cdr3_aa: CASGSSPMNEQFF

d_call: TRBD2
j_call: TRBJ2-3
clone_size: once
v_call: TRBV11-3
cdr3_nt: TGTGCCAGCAGCTGGACTAGCGGGAGGGCCGCAGATACGCAGTATTTT
cdr3_aa: CASSWTSGRAADTQYF

d_call: .
j_call: TRBJ2-1
clone_size: .
v_call: TRBV10-3
cdr3_nt: TGTGCCATCAGTGAGTTTGGGGGTACCTACAATGAGCAGTTCTTC
cdr3_aa: CAISEFGGTYNEQFF

d_call: .
j_call: TRBJ2-5
clone_size: few
v_call: TRBV18
cdr3_nt: TGTGCCAGCTCACCAGGGCTCCTTAACCTACAAGAGACCCAGTACTTC
cdr3_aa: CASSPGLLNLQETQYF

d_call: .
j_call: TRBJ2-7
clone_size: .
v_call: TRBV7-9
cdr3_nt: TGTGCCAGCAGCTTAGAGAGTACTAGCGAGCAGTACTTC
cdr3_aa: CASSLESTSEQYF

d_call: TRBD2
j_call: TRBJ2-2
clone_size: many
v_call: TRBV5-1
cdr3_nt: TGCGCCAGCAGCTCGGGACTAGCGGGGAACACCGGGGAGCTGTTTTTT
cdr3_aa: CASSSGLAGNTGELFF

d_call: .
j_call: TRBJ2-1
clone_size: many
v_call: TRBV7-8
cdr3_nt: TGTGCCAGCAGCTTAGCTGGAGGTGGCAGGCGACTACAGCAGTTCTTC
cdr3_aa: CASSLAGGGRRLQQFF

d_call: TRBD1
j_call: TRBJ2-1
clone_size: .
v_call: TRBV11-2
cdr3_nt: TGTGCCAGCAGCTTAGCCGGGACAGGCAATGAGCAGTTCTTC
cdr3_aa: CASSLAGTGNEQFF

d_call: .
j_call: TRBJ1-2
clone_size: few
v_call: TRBV20-1
cdr3_nt: TGCAGTGCTCGAGCCCTGACAGAGCCCTATGGCTACACCTTC
cdr3_aa: CSARALTEPYGYTF

d_call: TRBD2
j_call: TRBJ2-2
clone_size: few
v_call: TRBV9
cdr3_nt: TGTGCCAGCAGCGCCAGCGGGAGTGTCACCGGGGAGCTGTTTTTT
cdr3_aa: CASSASGSVTGELFF

d_call: TRBD1
j_call: TRBJ2-5
clone_size: many
v_call: TRBV6-5
cdr3_nt: TGTGCCAGCAGTTACTGGGGACAGGGTTCGGAGACCCAGTACTTC
cdr3_aa: CASSYWGQGSETQYF

d_call: TRBD2
j_call: TRBJ2-4
clone_size: .
v_call: TRBV28
cdr3_nt: TGTGCCAGCAGTACGGTCTGGGGGACTAGCGGATTAGCCAAAAACATTCAGTACTTC
cdr3_aa: CASSTVWGTSGLAKNIQYF

d_call: .
j_call: TRBJ2-1
clone_size: .
v_call: TRBV6-2/TRBV6-3
cdr3_nt: TGTGCCAGCAGGCATTTCCAACGAGGGGCCTACAATGAGCAGTTCTTC
cdr3_aa: CASRHFQRGAYNEQFF

d_call: .
j_call: TRBJ1-1
clone_size: few
v_call: TRBV29-1
cdr3_nt: TGCAGCGCCTTCGGGCAGGCTCGAACTGAAGCTTTCTTT
cdr3_aa: CSAFGQARTEAFF

d_call: .
j_call: TRBJ2-7
clone_size: .
v_call: TRBV27
cdr3_nt: TGTGCCAGCAAGCGGGCGCCCCACGAGCAGTACTTC
cdr3_aa: CASKRAPHEQYF

d_call: .
j_call: TRBJ2-5
clone_size: many
v_call: TRBV6-5
cdr3_nt: TGTGCCAGCAGTTACTCGAATCCGGGAGTGGAGACCCAGTACTTC
cdr3_aa: CASSYSNPGVETQYF

d_call: TRBD1
j_call: TRBJ1-1
clone_size: .
v_call: TRBV20-1
cdr3_nt: TGCAGTGCCAACCGGGACAGCATACAGAACACTGAAGCTTTCTTT
cdr3_aa: CSANRDSIQNTEAFF

d_call: .
j_call: TRBJ2-5
clone_size: .
v_call: TRBV7-9
cdr3_nt: TGTGCCAGCAGCTTATGGACGGACCAAGAGACCCAGTACTTC
cdr3_aa: CASSLWTDQETQYF

d_call: .
j_call: TRBJ2-2
clone_size: few
v_call: TRBV28
cdr3_nt: TGTGCCAGCAGTGAAGTGGGGAACACCGGGGAGCTGTTTTTT
cdr3_aa: CASSEVGNTGELFF

d_call: .
j_call: TRBJ2-7
clone_size: .
v_call: TRBV27
cdr3_nt: TGTGCCAGCAGTTTATCTGGGGACCCCTACGAGCAGTACTTC
cdr3_aa: CASSLSGDPYEQYF

d_call: .
j_call: TRBJ1-1
clone_size: .
v_call: TRBV7-9
cdr3_nt: TGTGCCAGCAGCTTATTCGAGAACACTGAAGCTTTCTTT
cdr3_aa: CASSLFENTEAFF

d_call: TRBD2
j_call: TRBJ2-5
clone_size: few
v_call: TRBV10-3
cdr3_nt: TGTGCCATCAGTCCGGGACTAGCTTCTGAGACCCAGTACTTC
cdr3_aa: CAISPGLASETQYF

d_call: TRBD1
j_call: TRBJ1-1
clone_size: many
v_call: TRBV11-3
cdr3_nt: TGTGCCAGCACGTCCAGGGGGCCGATGAACACTGAAGCTTTCTTT
cdr3_aa: CASTSRGPMNTEAFF

d_call: .
j_call: TRBJ1-5
clone_size: .
v_call: TRBV9
cdr3_nt: TGTGCCAGCAGCGTAGCGGGGGACGGTGGTCAGCCCCAGCATTTT
cdr3_aa: CASSVAGDGGQPQHF

d_call: TRBD1
j_call: TRBJ1-1
clone_size: few
v_call: TRBV3-1
cdr3_nt: TGTGCCAGCAGCCAGGGACAGCAAGCTTTCTTT
cdr3_aa: CASSQGQQAFF

d_call: .
j_call: TRBJ1-2
clone_size: .
v_call: TRBV20-1
cdr3_nt: TGCAGTGCTAGAGACCGGGAGCGTGGCTACACCTTC
cdr3_aa: CSARDRERGYTF

d_call: .
j_call: TRBJ1-2
clone_size: few
v_call: TRBV7-8
cdr3_nt: TGTGCCAGCAGCTTACTGGGAGCGAGGGATGGCTACACCTTC
cdr3_aa: CASSLLGARDGYTF

d_call: .
j_call: TRBJ1-3
clone_size: many
v_call: TRBV18
cdr3_nt: TGTGCCAGCTCACCACGGGTCCCGATGGACACCATATATTTT
cdr3_aa: CASSPRVPMDTIYF

d_call: .
j_call: TRBJ1-5
clone_size: few
v_call: TRBV5-1
cdr3_nt: TGCGCCAGCAGCTTGATGGAGCCAGGGGCGCGCGGTCAGCCCCAGCATTTT
cdr3_aa: CASSLMEPGARGQPQHF

d_call: TRBD1
j_call: TRBJ1-2
clone_size: .
v_call: TRBV12-5
cdr3_nt: TGTGCTAGTGGCCCTTGGACAGGGGCTATCTATGGCTACACCTTC
cdr3_aa: CASGPWTGAIYGYTF

d_call: .
j_call: TRBJ2-5
clone_size: few
v_call: TRBV6-6
cdr3_nt: TGTGCCAGCACCCGACCAATGGGGGGCGGACAAGAGACCCAGTACTTC
cdr3_aa: CASTRPMGGGQETQYF

d_call: .
j_call: TRBJ2-5
clone_size: .
v_call: TRBV30
cdr3_nt: TGTGCCTGGGACAGGGGAGGGGAGACCCAGTACTTC
cdr3_aa: CAWDRGGETQYF

d_call: .
j_call: TRBJ2-7
clone_size: many
v_call: TRBV3-1
cdr3_nt: TGTGCCAGCAGCCAAGAGGCCGAGCAGTACTTC
cdr3_aa: CASSQEAEQYF

d_call: .
j_call: TRBJ1-5
clone_size: .
v_call: TRBV20-1
cdr3_nt: TGCAGTGCCAGGGGTGGGTCAGGATGGAATCAGCCCCAGCATTTT
cdr3_aa: CSARGGSGWNQPQHF